The 20 T cell receptor beta chains below all came from one sample that was sequenced in a study of blood T cells in healthy people across ages. Combining a sample-barcoded 5' primer with a J-beta primer mix, a second PCR ran for about 7 to 12 cycles. TCRdb re-derived calls from the 5' RACE reads in MiXCR, one entry per CDR3 protein. The sample gives about 1.4 million distinct CDR3 sequences, approximately 59% of which show up once; 5% to 7% is in the top ten. The source material was blood. The source is a man aged 18 to 30 in good health.

The V gene is TRBV7-2, the J gene TRBJ2-3, with D uncertain. Germline V lookup: CDR1 SGHTA, CDR2 FQGNSA. This CDR3 has 12 amino acids. V lost 5 bases and J lost 7, with 10 bases in between. CDR3 nucleotides: TGTGCCAGCAGCCCCAACTCTAATACGCAGTATTTT. Amino acid sequence: CASSPNSNTQYF.

V is TRBV2 and J is TRBJ2-1; D gene unclear. V was clipped by 9 bases and J by 2 bases, with 14 bases between them. This CDR3 contains 14 residues. Germline loops: CDR1 SNHLY, CDR2 FYNNEI. The CDR3 here is CASTSGQAYNEQFF. CDR3 coding DNA: TGTGCCAGTACGTCCGGGCAGGCCTACAATGAGCAGTTCTTC.

The genes are TRBV12-3 or TRBV12-4 and TRBJ2-7; possible D gene TRBD2, 5 bases. V was shortened by 7 bases and J by 6 bases, with 10 bases between the two germline ends. CDR3 length: 11 residues. The CDR3 DNA reads TGTGCCAGCAATACTAGTGGCGAGCAGTACTTC. Amino acid sequence: CASNTSGEQYF.

The chain joins TRBV29-1 to TRBJ1-1; TRBD1 matches 7 bases. The CDR3 runs 13 residues. Trimming cost V 5 bases and J 7 bases; bases outside gene matches: 10. Germline CDR1 is SQVTM and CDR2 is ANQGSEA. In DNA, the CDR3 is TGCAGCGTTAGACAGGGACAAACCTGTGAAGCTTTCTTT. It yields the protein CSVRQGQTCEAFF.

V is TRBV7-9 and J is TRBJ2-1; 8 positions agree with TRBD2. Germline V gene sequence: CDR1 SEHNR, CDR2 FQNEAQ (reference sequence). The J segment lost 8 bases and the V segment lost 5 bases, leaving 5 bases of the junction unmatched. The CDR3 is 13 amino acids. The CDR3 reads CASSPGGADEQFF. The CDR3 DNA sequence: TGTGCCAGCAGCCCCGGGGGGGCGGATGAGCAGTTCTTC.

In this sample, this clonotype turned up a few times. The chain couples TRBV20-1 to TRBJ2-7; no reliable D call. From germline, CDR1 is DFQATT and CDR2 SNEGSKA (reference sequence). The V end was cut by 3 bases, the J end by 2 bases, with 20 bases between. The CDR3 loop spans 16 amino acids. The CDR3 DNA follows: TGCAGTGCTAGGAGTGTCCTACCACCTCGCCCCTACGAGCAGTACTTC. Translated, it gives CSARSVLPPRPYEQYF.

The chain has TRBV7-2 and TRBJ1-5; D may be TRBD1 (5 bases). CDR3 length: 15 amino acids. Trimming removed 3 bases at V and 5 bases at J, with 14 bases between. The germline V gene encodes CDR1 SGHTA and CDR2 FQGNSA. The CDR3 sequence is CASSFQGYGDQPQHF. The CDR3 nucleotides read TGTGCCAGCAGCTTTCAGGGATACGGGGATCAGCCCCAGCATTTT. Drawing the rest from reference TRBV7-2 and TRBJ1-5, the complete variable domain is GAGVSQSPSNKVTEKGKDVELRCDPISGHTALYWYRQSLGQGLEFLIYFQGNSAPDKSGLPSDRFSAERTGGSVSTLTIQRTQQEDSAVYLCASSFQGYGDQPQHFGDGTRLSIL.

The gene calls are TRBV10-3 and TRBJ2-5; 7 nucleotides align to TRBD1. Germline V gene data show CDR1 as ENHRY and CDR2 as SYGVKD. After removal of 0 bases from V and 1 base from J, the junction contained 2 bases not matched to a gene. The CDR3 totals 15 residues. Written as DNA, the CDR3 is TGTGCCATCAGTGAGTCTGGGACAGTCCAAGAGACCCAGTACTTC. Amino acids: CAISESGTVQETQYF.

This chain links TRBV6-1 with TRBJ2-3; possibly TRBD2 for D (6 bases). Trimming shortened V by 7 bases and J by 2 bases, and 16 bases separated the two germline ends. CDR1 and CDR2 from the germline V gene are MNHNS and SASEGT. The CDR3 loop spans 15 amino acids. The CDR3 nucleotides read TGTGCCAGCACCGAAGTGGGAGGTATCACAGATACGCAGTATTTT. Translating it yields CASTEVGGITDTQYF.

The chain carries TRBV12-3 or TRBV12-4 and TRBJ1-1; 8 bases line up with TRBD1. Trimming at V came to 6 bases and at J to 3 bases, leaving 6 bases not matched to a gene. The CDR3 sequence is 14 residues long. The CDR3 spells CASRQTGGYTEAFF. CDR3 nucleotides: TGTGCCAGCAGACAAACAGGGGGTTACACTGAAGCTTTCTTT.

This clonotype has just one count. J is TRBJ2-5 and V is TRBV6-5, with 11 bases matching TRBD2. The V and J ends lost 4 bases and 4 bases, in that order; junction bases with no gene match: 5. This CDR3 is 15 amino acids long. CDR1 MNHEY and CDR2 SVGAGI come from the germline V gene. CDR3 sequence: CASSSTSGSLETQYF. CDR3 coding DNA: TGTGCCAGCAGTTCTACTAGCGGGAGTCTAGAGACCCAGTACTTC.

V is TRBV4-1 and J is TRBJ1-2; D gene uncertain. The V end lost 4 bases, the J end lost 1 base, and 10 bases lay between the germline ends. The germline V gene has CDR1 MGHRA and CDR2 YSYEKL. The CDR3 consists of 14 residues. CDR3 region: CASSRSRDNYGYTF. CDR3 in DNA: TGCGCCAGCAGCCGGTCCCGGGATAACTATGGCTACACCTTC.

This clonotype occurred a few times. This sequence joins TRBV15 and TRBJ1-2, with a tentative D call TRBD1 (5 bases). The V gene lost 0 bases and the J gene lost 6 bases, with 14 bases spanning the gap. This CDR3 has 15 amino acids. Germline V gene sequence: CDR1 LNHNV, CDR2 YYDKDF (reference sequence). CDR3 residues: CATSRDIGARDGYTF. CDR3 nucleotide sequence: TGTGCCACCAGCAGAGATATCGGGGCTAGGGATGGCTACACCTTC.

The rearrangement uses TRBV27 and TRBJ2-5; D might be TRBD1 (6 bases). Germline CDR1 reads MNHEY; CDR2 reads SMNVEV (reference sequence). Trimming shortened V by 0 bases and J by 3 bases, and 17 bases separated the two germline ends. The CDR3 extends over 17 amino acids. CDR3 loop: CASSLSRDKLFKETQYF. In DNA form, the CDR3 reads TGTGCCAGCAGTTTATCGAGGGACAAACTGTTTAAAGAGACCCAGTACTTC.

The chain combines TRBV29-1 with TRBJ2-7; D is unresolved. The V and J ends lost 6 bases and 1 base respectively, with 10 bases between them. Germline values: CDR1 SQVTM, CDR2 ANQGSEA. The CDR3 consists of 12 residues. CDR3 DNA sequence: TGCAGCGTAGCTACAGTATCCTACGAGCAGTACTTC. It translates to CSVATVSYEQYF.

This clonotype has only one observation. The chain joins TRBV9 to TRBJ2-6; the D is unclear. Trimming took off 0 bases at V and 4 bases at J, with 5 bases between the two ends. The CDR3 spans 14 residues. Germline V CDR1 and CDR2: SGDLS, YYNGEE. CDR3 protein: CASSVVPGANVLTF. The CDR3 bases are TGTGCCAGCAGCGTAGTACCCGGGGCCAACGTCCTGACTTTC.

This clonotype was recorded a few times. This chain joins TRBV25-1 and TRBJ2-7; no definite D call. This CDR3 is built from 12 residues. Germline V gives CDR1 MGHDK, CDR2 SYGVNS. The germline V and J ends were trimmed by 3 bases and 3 bases, with 6 bases remaining between them. CDR3 loop: CASSDNYYEQYF. The DNA for the CDR3 is TGTGCCAGCAGTGACAACTACTACGAGCAGTACTTC.

The chain employs TRBV7-9 and TRBJ1-2; D is unclear. CDR1 SEHNR and CDR2 FQNEAQ come from the germline V gene (reference sequence). CDR3 length: 14 residues. The V end lost 4 bases, the J end lost 6 bases, and 15 bases lay between the germline ends. The CDR3 bases are TGTGCCAGCAGCTCACCAGCCCTTGCGGATGGCTACACCTTC. Its protein is CASSSPALADGYTF.

This clonotype was seen more than once but under ten times. V and J are TRBV27 and TRBJ2-3, with 7 bases fitting TRBD2. The ends lost 0 bases at V and 7 bases at J; junction bases unmatched: 7. Germline values: CDR1 MNHEY, CDR2 SMNVEV (reference sequence). The CDR3 contains 15 residues. The CDR3 DNA reads as TGTGCCAGCAGTTTATCGGCTAGCGGCTCATATACGCAGTATTTT. Protein sequence: CASSLSASGSYTQYF.

The J gene is TRBJ2-7, the V gene TRBV6-5; D gene ambiguous. CDR3 size: 11 residues. Germline CDR1 MNHEY, CDR2 SVGAGI. Trimming left V 4 bases short and J 7 bases short, with 8 bases between. The CDR3 bases are TGTGCCAGCAGTTGGAACCGGGAGCAGTACTTC. Protein product: CASSWNREQYF.